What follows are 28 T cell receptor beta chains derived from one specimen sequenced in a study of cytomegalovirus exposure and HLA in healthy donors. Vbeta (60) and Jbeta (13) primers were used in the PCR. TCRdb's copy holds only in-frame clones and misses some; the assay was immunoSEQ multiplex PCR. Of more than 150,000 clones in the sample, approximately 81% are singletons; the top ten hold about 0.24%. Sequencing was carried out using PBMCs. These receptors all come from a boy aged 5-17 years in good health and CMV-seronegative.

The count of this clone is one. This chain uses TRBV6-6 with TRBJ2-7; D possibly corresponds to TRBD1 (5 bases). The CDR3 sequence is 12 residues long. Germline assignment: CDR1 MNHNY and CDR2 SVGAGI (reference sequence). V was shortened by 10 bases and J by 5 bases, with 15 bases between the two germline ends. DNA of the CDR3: TGTGCCACCTGCCCAGGGTCCAACGAGCAGTACTTC. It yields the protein CATCPGSNEQYF.

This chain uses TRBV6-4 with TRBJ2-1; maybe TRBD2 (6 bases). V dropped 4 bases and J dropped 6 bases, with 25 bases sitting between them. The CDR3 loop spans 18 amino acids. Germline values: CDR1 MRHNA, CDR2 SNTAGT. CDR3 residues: CASSASPSARGRSNEQFF. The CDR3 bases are TGTGCCAGCAGTGCCTCCCCTTCGGCGCGGGGTCGGAGCAATGAGCAGTTCTTC.

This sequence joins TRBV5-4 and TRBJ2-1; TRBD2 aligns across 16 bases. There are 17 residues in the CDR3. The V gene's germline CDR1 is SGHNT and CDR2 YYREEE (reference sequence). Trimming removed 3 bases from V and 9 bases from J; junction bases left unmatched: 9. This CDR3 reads CASSSSGTSGRAGEQFF. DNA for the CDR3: TGTGCCAGCAGCTCGAGCGGGACTAGCGGGAGGGCCGGTGAGCAGTTCTTC.

Here the CDR3 DNA reads TGTGCCAGCAGCGTAGAAAGAGGGCGCTCCTACAATGAGCAGTTCTTC. Protein product: CASSVERGRSYNEQFF. The V and J genes are TRBV9 and TRBJ2-1; a possible D gene is TRBD2 (5 bases). Germline CDR1 reads SGDLS; CDR2 reads YYNGEE. CDR3 length: 16 residues. V dropped 0 bases and J dropped 0 bases, with 10 bases sitting between them.

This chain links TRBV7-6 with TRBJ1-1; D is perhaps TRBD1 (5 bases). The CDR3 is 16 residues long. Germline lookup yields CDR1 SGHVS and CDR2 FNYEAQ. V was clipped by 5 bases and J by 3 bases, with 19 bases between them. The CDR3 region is CASSLYRRGEHTEAFF. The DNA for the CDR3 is TGTGCCAGCAGCCTCTACCGTCGGGGGGAGCACACTGAAGCTTTCTTT.

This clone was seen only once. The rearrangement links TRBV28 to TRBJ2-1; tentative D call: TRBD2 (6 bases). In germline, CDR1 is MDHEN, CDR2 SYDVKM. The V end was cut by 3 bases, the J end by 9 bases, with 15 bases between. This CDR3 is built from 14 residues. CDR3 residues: CASSFHAAGSEQFF. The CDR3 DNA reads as TGTGCCAGCAGTTTTCACGCTGCGGGATCTGAGCAGTTCTTC.

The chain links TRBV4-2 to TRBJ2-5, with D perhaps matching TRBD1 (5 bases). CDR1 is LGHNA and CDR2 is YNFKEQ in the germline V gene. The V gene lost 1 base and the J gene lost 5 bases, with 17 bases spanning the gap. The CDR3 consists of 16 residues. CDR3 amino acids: CASSQGNQGLGETQYF. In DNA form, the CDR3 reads TGTGCCAGCAGCCAAGGAAATCAGGGCCTGGGGGAGACCCAGTACTTC.

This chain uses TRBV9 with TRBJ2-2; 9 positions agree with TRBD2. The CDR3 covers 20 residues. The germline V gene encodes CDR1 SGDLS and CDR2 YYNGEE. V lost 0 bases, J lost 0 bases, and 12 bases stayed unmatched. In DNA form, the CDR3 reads TGTGCCAGCAGCGTAGTTCCCAGAGGAAGCGGGGGGCCGAACACCGGGGAGCTGTTTTTT. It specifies CASSVVPRGSGGPNTGELFF.

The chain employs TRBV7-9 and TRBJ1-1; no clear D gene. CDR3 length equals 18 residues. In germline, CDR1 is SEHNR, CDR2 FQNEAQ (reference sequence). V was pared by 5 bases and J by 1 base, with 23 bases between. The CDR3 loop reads CASSPTYRTVEGNTEAFF. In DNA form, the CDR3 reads TGTGCCAGCAGCCCGACCTATCGAACGGTTGAGGGGAACACTGAAGCTTTCTTT.

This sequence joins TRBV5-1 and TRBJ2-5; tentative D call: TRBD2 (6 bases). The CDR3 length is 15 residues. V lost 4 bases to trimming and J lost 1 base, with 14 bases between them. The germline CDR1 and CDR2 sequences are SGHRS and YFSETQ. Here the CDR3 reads CASSLGTGVQETQYF. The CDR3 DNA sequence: TGCGCCAGCAGCCTAGGGACGGGAGTCCAAGAGACCCAGTACTTC.

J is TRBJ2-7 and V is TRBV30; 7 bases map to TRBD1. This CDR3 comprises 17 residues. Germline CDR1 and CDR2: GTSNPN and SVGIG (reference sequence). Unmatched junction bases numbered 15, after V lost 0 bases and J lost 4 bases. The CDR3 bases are TGTGCCTGGAGTGTAATGGGACAGACATTTTATACATACGAGCAGTACTTC. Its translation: CAWSVMGQTFYTYEQYF.

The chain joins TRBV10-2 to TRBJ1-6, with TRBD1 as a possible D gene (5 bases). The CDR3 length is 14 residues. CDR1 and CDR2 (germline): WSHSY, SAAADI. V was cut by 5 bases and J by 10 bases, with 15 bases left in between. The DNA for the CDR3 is TGCGCCAGCAGTCGGGCAGGGCTCGAATCACCCCTCCACTTT. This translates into CASSRAGLESPLHF.

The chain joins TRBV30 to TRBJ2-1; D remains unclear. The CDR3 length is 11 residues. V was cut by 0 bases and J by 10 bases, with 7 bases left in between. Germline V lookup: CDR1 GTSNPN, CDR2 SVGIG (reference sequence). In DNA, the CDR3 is TGTGCCTGGAGTGTAGCGACGGAGCAGTTCTTC. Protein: CAWSVATEQFF.

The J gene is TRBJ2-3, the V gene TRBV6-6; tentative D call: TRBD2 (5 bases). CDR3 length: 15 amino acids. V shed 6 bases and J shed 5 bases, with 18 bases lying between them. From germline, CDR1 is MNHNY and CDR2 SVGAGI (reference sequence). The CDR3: CASRDTRGRVDTQYF. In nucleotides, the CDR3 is TGTGCCAGCAGAGATACGCGTGGGAGAGTAGATACGCAGTATTTT.

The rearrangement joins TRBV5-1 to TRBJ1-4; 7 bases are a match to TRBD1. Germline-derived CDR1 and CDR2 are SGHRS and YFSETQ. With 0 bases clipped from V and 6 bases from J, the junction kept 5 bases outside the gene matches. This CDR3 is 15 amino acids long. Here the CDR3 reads CASSLGPGGDEKLFF. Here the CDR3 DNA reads TGCGCCAGCAGCTTGGGGCCAGGGGGAGATGAAAAACTGTTTTTT.

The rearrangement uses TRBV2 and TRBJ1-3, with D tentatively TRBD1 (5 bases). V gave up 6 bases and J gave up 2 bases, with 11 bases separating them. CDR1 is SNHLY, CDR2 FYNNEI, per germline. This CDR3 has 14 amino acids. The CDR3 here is CASSGQTTGNTIYF. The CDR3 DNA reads TGTGCCAGCAGCGGACAAACAACTGGAAACACCATATATTTT.

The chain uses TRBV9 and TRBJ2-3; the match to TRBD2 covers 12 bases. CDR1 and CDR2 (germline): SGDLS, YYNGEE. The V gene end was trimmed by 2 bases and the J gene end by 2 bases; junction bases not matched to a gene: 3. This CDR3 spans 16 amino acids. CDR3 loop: CASSVGLAGLTDTQYF. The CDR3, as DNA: TGTGCCAGCAGCGTTGGACTAGCGGGGCTCACAGATACGCAGTATTTT.

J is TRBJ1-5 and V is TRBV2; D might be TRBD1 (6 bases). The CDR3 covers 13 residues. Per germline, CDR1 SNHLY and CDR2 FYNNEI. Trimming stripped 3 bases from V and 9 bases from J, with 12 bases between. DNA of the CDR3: TGTGCCAGCAGTGAGAGGGGGACGCGGCCCCAGCATTTT. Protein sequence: CASSERGTRPQHF.

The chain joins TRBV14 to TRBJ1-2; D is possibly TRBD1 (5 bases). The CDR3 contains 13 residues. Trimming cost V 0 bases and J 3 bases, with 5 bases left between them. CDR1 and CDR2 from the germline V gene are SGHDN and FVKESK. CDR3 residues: CASSQEGDYGYTF. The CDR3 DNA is TGTGCCAGCAGCCAAGAAGGGGACTATGGCTACACCTTC.

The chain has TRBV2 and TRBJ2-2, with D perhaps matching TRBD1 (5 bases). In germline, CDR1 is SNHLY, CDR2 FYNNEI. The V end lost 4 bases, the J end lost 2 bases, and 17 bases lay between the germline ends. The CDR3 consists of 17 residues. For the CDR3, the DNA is TGTGCCAGCAGTGGGGCGCGAACAGGAGAAAACACCGGGGAGCTGTTTTTT. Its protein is CASSGARTGENTGELFF. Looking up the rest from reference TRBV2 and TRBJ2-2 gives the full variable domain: EPEVTQTPSHQVTQMGQEVILRCVPISNHLYFYWYRQILGQKVEFLVSFYNNEISEKSEIFDDQFSVERPDGSNFTLKIRSTKLEDSAMYFCASSGARTGENTGELFFGEGSRLTVL.

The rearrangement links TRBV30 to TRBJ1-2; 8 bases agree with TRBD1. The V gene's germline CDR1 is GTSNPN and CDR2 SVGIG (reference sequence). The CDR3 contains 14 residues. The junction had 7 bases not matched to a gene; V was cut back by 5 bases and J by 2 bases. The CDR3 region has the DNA TGTGCCTGGGGGGGGACAGGACAAAACTATGGCTACACCTTC. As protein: CAWGGTGQNYGYTF.

CDR3: CSVSGQPYEQYF. The CDR3 coding sequence is TGCAGCGTCTCTGGACAGCCCTACGAGCAGTACTTC. V gene TRBV29-1 combines with J gene TRBJ2-7; maybe TRBD1 (6 bases). This CDR3 comprises 12 residues. Germline V CDR1 and CDR2: SQVTM, ANQGSEA. Trimming stripped 6 bases from V and 2 bases from J, with 11 bases between.

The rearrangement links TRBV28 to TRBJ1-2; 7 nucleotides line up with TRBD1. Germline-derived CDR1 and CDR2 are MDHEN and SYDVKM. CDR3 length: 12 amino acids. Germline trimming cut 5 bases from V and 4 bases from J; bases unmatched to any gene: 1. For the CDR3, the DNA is TGTGCCAGCAGTAGGGGGCCCTATGGCTACACCTTC. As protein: CASSRGPYGYTF.

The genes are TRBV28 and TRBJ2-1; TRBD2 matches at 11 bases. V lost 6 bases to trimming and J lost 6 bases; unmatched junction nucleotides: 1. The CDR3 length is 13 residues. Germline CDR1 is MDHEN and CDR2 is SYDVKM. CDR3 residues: CASRLAGANEQFF. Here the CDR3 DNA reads TGTGCCAGCAGACTAGCGGGAGCCAATGAGCAGTTCTTC.

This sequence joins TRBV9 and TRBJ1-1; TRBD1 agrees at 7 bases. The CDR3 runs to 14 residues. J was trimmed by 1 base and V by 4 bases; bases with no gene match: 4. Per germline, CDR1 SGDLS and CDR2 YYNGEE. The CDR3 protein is CASSPQGGNTEAFF. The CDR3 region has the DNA TGTGCCAGCAGCCCCCAGGGGGGGAACACTGAAGCTTTCTTT.

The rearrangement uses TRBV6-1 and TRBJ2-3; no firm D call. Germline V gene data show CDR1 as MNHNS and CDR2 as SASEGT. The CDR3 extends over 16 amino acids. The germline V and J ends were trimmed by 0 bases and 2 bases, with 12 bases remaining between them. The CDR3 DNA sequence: TGTGCCAGCAGTGAAGCTGGGCCAGCTATCACAGATACGCAGTATTTT. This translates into CASSEAGPAITDTQYF.

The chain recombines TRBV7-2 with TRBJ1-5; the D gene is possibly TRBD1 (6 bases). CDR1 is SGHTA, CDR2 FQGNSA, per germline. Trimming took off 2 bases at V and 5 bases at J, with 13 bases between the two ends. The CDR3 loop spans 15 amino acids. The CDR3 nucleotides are TGTGCCAGCAGCTTACAGGACAGCTTATATCAGCCCCAGCATTTT. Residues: CASSLQDSLYQPQHF.

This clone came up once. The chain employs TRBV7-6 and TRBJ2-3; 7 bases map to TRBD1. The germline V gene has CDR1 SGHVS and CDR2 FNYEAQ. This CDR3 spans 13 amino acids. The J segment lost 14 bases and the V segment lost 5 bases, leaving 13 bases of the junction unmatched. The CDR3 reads CASSPGQFGYPYF. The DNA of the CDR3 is TGTGCCAGCAGCCCGGGACAGTTCGGGTATCCGTATTTT.